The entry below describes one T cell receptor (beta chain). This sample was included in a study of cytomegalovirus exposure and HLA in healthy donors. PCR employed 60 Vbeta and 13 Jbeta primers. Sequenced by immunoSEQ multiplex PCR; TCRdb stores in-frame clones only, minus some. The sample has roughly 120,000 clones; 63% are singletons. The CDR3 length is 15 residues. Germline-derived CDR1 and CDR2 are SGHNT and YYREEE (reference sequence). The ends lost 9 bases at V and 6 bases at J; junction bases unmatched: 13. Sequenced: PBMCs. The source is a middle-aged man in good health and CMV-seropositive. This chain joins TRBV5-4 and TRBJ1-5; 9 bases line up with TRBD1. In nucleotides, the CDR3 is TGTGCCACCTCAGAAGGGACAGGGTCAACTCAGCCCCAGCATTTT. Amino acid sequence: CATSEGTGSTQPQHF.